The table lists the clone carrying this TCR beta chain with many counts. The data were taken from a study of T cells in Graves' hyperthyroidism and ophthalmopathy. J was trimmed by 2 bases and V by 5 bases; bases with no gene match: 6. This CDR3 region has 15 residues. Germline V lookup: CDR1 LGHNT, CDR2 FRNRAP. Amplified TCR beta CDR3 regions came from RNA transcripts. Carried out on the TCR CDR3, a first-round RT-PCR used the HTBI primer set. TCRdb redid the calling of the multiplex PCR reads with MiXCR, one entry per CDR3 protein. The sample includes approximately 98,000 distinct CDR3 sequences, roughly 39% of them seen just once.

This chain joins TRBV12-5 and TRBJ2-5; 9 bases fit TRBD1. The sequencing sample was made of peripheral blood or thyroid tissue (not recorded which). The clonotype was recovered from a woman younger than 45 with Graves' hyperthyroidism. Written as DNA, the CDR3 is TGTGCTAGTGGTGATTCCGGGACAGGGCAAGAGACCCAGTACTTC. Translation: CASGDSGTGQETQYF.